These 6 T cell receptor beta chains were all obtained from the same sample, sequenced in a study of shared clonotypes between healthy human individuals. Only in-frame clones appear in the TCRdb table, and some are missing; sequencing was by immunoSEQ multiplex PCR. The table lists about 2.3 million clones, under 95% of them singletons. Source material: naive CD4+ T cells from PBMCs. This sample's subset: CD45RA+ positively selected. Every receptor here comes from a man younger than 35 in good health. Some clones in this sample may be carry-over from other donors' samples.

This CDR3 reads CASSLTLAGGLAGELFF. The CDR3 DNA follows: TGCGCCAGCAGCTTGACACTAGCGGGAGGCCTGGCCGGGGAGCTGTTTTTT. The chain couples TRBV5-1 to TRBJ2-2, with 12 bases identical to TRBD2. In germline, CDR1 is SGHRS, CDR2 YFSETQ. The V segment lost 1 base and the J segment 6 bases; nucleotides outside the gene matches: 7. The CDR3 covers 17 residues. Together with reference TRBV5-1 and TRBJ2-2, the CDR3 gives the full variable domain: KAGVTQTPRYLIKTRGQQVTLSCSPISGHRSVSWYQQTPGQGLQFLFEYFSETQRNKGNFPGRFSGRQFSNSRSEMNVSTLELGDSALYLCASSLTLAGGLAGELFFGEGSRLTVL.

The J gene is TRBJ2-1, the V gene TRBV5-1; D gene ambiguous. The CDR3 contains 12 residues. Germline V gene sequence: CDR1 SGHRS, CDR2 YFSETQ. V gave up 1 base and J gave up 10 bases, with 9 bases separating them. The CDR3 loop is CASSLQTSEQFF. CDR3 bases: TGCGCCAGCAGCTTGCAGACCTCGGAGCAGTTCTTC.

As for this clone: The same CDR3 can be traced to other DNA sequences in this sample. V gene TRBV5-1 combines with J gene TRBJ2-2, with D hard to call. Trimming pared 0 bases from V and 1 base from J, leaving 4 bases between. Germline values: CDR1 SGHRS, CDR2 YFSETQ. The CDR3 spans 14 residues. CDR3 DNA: TGCGCCAGCAGCTTGGAGAGGAACACCGGGGAGCTGTTTTTT. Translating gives CASSLERNTGELFF.

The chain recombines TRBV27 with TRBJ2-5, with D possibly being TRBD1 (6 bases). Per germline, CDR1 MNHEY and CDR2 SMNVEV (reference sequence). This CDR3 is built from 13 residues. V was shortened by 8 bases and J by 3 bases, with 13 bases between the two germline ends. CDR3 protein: CASGKRTEETQYF. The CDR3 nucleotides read TGTGCCAGCGGGAAAAGGACAGAAGAGACCCAGTACTTC.

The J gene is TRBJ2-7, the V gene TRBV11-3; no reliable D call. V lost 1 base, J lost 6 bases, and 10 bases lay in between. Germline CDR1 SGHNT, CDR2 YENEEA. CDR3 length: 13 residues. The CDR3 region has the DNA TGTGCCAGCAGCTTAGTGGCAGAAGGCGAGCAGTACTTC. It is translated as CASSLVAEGEQYF. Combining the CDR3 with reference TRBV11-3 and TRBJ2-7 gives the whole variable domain EAGVVQSPRYKIIEKKQPVAFWCNPISGHNTLYWYLQNLGQGPELLIRYENEEAVDDSQLPKDRFSAERLKGVDSTLKIQPAELGDSAVYLCASSLVAEGEQYFGPGTRLTVT.

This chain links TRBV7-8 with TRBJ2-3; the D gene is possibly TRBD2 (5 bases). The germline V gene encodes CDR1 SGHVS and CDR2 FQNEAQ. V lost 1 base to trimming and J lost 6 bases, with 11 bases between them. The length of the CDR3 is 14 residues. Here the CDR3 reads CASSLGASWDTQYF. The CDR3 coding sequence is TGTGCCAGCAGCTTAGGGGCTAGCTGGGATACGCAGTATTTT.